The 9 T cell receptor beta chains below all came from one sample that was sequenced in a study of vaccination and CD4 T cells after COVID-19 (dated by TCRdb to the early 2020s). Library generation was performed with PCR. The reads were generated on an Illumina iSeq 100. TCR sequencing of DNA from cultured CD4+ T cells used the Oncomine TCR Beta short-read assay at the Johns Hopkins FTIC core. TCRdb cleaned the public reads at Q25 with fastp, built clones with MiXCR and kept in-frame beta chains. Entries that share a CDR3 protein sequence are merged under the most common genes and DNA. Within this sample are roughly 10,000 distinct CDR3 sequences, with about 27% of them counted one time only. The ten biggest clones cover 46% of the sample. No cognate antigen is known for these TCRs. According to the study, the label for this sample's treatment or condition signals: roughly ten-day PBMC culture with coronavirus spike peptide pools or control peptides (ViraFEST assay).

This material consisted of CD4+ T cells from blood, cultured in vitro, taken before SARS-CoV-2 vaccination. Receptors were obtained from a human donor who received a COVID-19 vaccine.

The sample holds a few counts of this clonotype. The CDR3 bases are TGTGCCTGGACCGGCGACGGGGGTAGGGGAAACACCATATATTTT. It yields the protein CAWTGDGGRGNTIYF. This rearrangement joins TRBV30 to TRBJ1-3; weak D call: TRBD1 (5 bases). Germline CDR1 and CDR2: GTSNPN and SVGIG (reference sequence). V lost 4 bases and J 4 bases, leaving 17 bases between the germline ends. The CDR3 totals 15 residues.

The gene calls are TRBV5-5 and TRBJ1-2; 8 bases are a match to TRBD1. There are 15 residues in the CDR3. The V gene end was trimmed by 4 bases and the J gene end by 5 bases; junction bases not matched to a gene: 10. From germline, CDR1 is SGHKS and CDR2 YYEKEE (reference sequence). The chain's CDR3 is CASSRPTGVGYGYTF. The DNA for the CDR3 is TGTGCCAGCAGCCGCCCGACAGGGGTAGGGTATGGCTACACCTTC.

This clonotype has just a few counts. The chain joins TRBV6-1 to TRBJ2-7; D is undetermined. CDR1 and CDR2 (germline): MNHNS, SASEGT. This CDR3 comprises 15 residues. The CDR3 DNA reads as TGTGCAACTACGGTGGCTTTAGATCCCTCCTACGAGCAGTACTTC. Its translation is CATTVALDPSYEQYF.

The chain carries TRBV5-1 and TRBJ2-4, with D perhaps given as TRBD1 or TRBD2 (5 bases each). Looked up from germline, CDR1 is SGHRS and CDR2 is YFSETQ. This CDR3 is 13 amino acids long. The V end lost 0 bases, the J end lost 7 bases, and 8 bases lay between the germline ends. Here the CDR3 DNA reads TGCGCCAGCAGCTTGGTAGGGGACAACATTCAGTACTTC. It encodes CASSLVGDNIQYF.

This clonotype was detected only a few times. The V call is TRBV7-8, the J call TRBJ2-7, with D possibly matching TRBD2 (6 bases). Trimming took off 5 bases at V and 4 bases at J, with 15 bases between the two ends. Germline CDR1 and CDR2: SGHVS and FQNEAQ. This CDR3 has 14 amino acids. CDR3 loop: CASSPPGLRYEQYF. DNA for the CDR3: TGTGCCAGCAGCCCCCCGGGACTCCGGTACGAGCAGTACTTC.

By share, this clonotype ranks as medium-sized (0.01 to 0.1%). This chain joins TRBV2 and TRBJ2-2; 11 nucleotides line up with TRBD2. In germline, CDR1 is SNHLY, CDR2 FYNNEI. The trim removed 6 bases at V and 4 bases at J, leaving 4 bases unmatched. CDR3 length: 15 residues. As DNA, the CDR3 is TGTGCCAGCAGAGGACTAGCGGGCGGCACCGGGGAGCTGTTTTTT. The encoded protein is CASRGLAGGTGELFF.

The chain links TRBV20-1 to TRBJ1-1; 8 nucleotides line up with TRBD1. Germline loops: CDR1 DFQATT, CDR2 SNEGSKA (reference sequence). The V gene end was trimmed by 3 bases and the J gene end by 4 bases; junction bases not matched to a gene: 19. The length of the CDR3 is 18 residues. Here the CDR3 DNA reads TGCAGTGCTAGTCCCTGGCTGACAGGGGTGAAGTGGGGCACTGAAGCTTTCTTT. Protein: CSASPWLTGVKWGTEAFF.

In this sample, this clonotype turned up a few times. V is TRBV6-5 and J is TRBJ2-7; TRBD2 aligns across 13 bases. The CDR3 runs to 17 residues. J gave up 4 bases and V 2 bases, and 8 bases lay outside the gene matches. Germline CDR1 reads MNHEY; CDR2 reads SVGAGI. DNA of the CDR3: TGTGCCAGCAGTTACCTTCGGAGACTAGCGGGGGGATACGAGCAGTACTTC. This translates into CASSYLRRLAGGYEQYF.

This clonotype turned up a few times. The rearrangement joins TRBV7-3 to TRBJ2-3, with D perhaps TRBD1 or TRBD2 (5 bases each). The V gene lost 5 bases and the J gene lost 4 bases, with 16 bases spanning the gap. Germline lookup yields CDR1 SGHTA and CDR2 FQGTGA. CDR3 size: 15 residues. In DNA, the CDR3 is TGTGCCAGCAGCCCCACCCCGGGGCCGGCAGATACGCAGTATTTT. Translating gives CASSPTPGPADTQYF.